This TCR beta chain was sequenced in a study of blood T cell repertoires in COVID-19. At the level of the study: Specimens from acute and convalescent COVID-19 originated in the United States, Italy and Spain. PBMCs, B-cell-depleted T cells, or T cells were the source of the cDNA or gDNA that made up the material.

Methods used by the authors: Quantification of nucleated cells was approximated via reference gene primer amplification. Profiling relied on immunoSEQ multiplex PCR, and the TCRdb table lists in-frame clones only, not all of them. The V and J calls and the clone size are those of that table, but D and trimming were determined from the DNA. The data contain 80,000 to 100,000 clones, about 80% of them singletons. The CDR3 spans 14 residues. The germline V gene encodes CDR1 LGHNT and CDR2 FRNRAP. V shed 4 bases and J 7 bases; nucleotides not matched to a gene: 9. The clonotype was recovered from a man in his 70s with active or convalescent COVID-19. V is TRBV12-5 and J is TRBJ1-2; 7 nucleotides align to TRBD1. Sequenced input: peripheral blood. The CDR3 DNA sequence: TGTGCTAGTGGTTACTCTACAGGGGCGGCTGGCTACACCTTC. Residues: CASGYSTGAAGYTF.